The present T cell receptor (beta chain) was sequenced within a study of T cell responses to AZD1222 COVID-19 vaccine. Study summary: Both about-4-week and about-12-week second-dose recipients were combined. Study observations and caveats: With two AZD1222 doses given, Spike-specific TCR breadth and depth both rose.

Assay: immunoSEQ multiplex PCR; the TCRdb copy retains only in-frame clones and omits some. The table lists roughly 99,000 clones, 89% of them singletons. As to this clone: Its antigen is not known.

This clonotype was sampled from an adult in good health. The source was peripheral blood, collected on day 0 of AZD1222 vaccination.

CDR3 protein: CATSRQGFNSPLHF. Here the CDR3 DNA reads TGTGCCACCAGTAGACAGGGTTTTAATTCACCCCTCCACTTT. The chain recombines TRBV15 with TRBJ1-6; 7 bases agree with TRBD1. V lost 6 bases and J lost 6; bases outside the gene matches: 5. Germline CDR1 is LNHNV and CDR2 is YYDKDF (reference sequence). The CDR3 loop spans 14 amino acids.